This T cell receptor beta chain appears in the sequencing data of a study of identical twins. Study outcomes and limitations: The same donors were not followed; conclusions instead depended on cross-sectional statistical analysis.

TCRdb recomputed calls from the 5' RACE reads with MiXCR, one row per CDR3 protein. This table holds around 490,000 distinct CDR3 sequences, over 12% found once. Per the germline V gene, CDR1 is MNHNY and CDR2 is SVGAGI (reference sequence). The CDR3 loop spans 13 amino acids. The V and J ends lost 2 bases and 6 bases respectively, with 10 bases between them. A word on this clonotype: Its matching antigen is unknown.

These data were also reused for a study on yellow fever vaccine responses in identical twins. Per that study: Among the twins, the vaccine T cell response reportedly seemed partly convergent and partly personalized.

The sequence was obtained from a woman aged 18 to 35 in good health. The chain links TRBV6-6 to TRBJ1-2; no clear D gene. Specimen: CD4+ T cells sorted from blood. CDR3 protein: CASSYGQVNGYTF. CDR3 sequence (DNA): TGTGCCAGCAGTTACGGTCAGGTGAATGGCTACACCTTC.